The rows below give T cell receptor beta chains drawn from one sample of a study of blood T cell repertoires in COVID-19. Using immunoSEQ multiplex PCR, the repertoire was profiled, and TCRdb retains in-frame clones only, with some absent. The table lists over 55,000 clones, roughly 89% of them singletons. Sequenced: peripheral blood. The source of these receptors is a human donor in a cohort sampled during active COVID-19. CDR3s leave out the opening cysteine and the closing phenylalanine or tryptophan.

V gene | CDR3 protein
TRBV30 | AWSYRDRETQY
TRBV7-2 | ASSLAPASGGAGEQY
TRBV7-9 | ASSLEGDWEKLF
TRBV4-1 | ASNQVARANSPLH
TRBV11-2 | ASSLVKGTGGSGANVLT
TRBV19 | ASTPTGGYTEAF
TRBV4-2 | ASSPLGQGNNSPLH
TRBV6-4 | ASSDTRSGANVLT
TRBV2 | ASSERGTGHPNYGYT
TRBV5-6 | ASSFGQLLMNTEAF
TRBV6-6 | ASSLSGTEKNTIY
TRBV27 | ASSLGSHSGANVLT
TRBV18 | ASSPPRIGTGVTEAF
TRBV7-8 | ASSLAGTGGREQY
TRBV6-6 | ASSFLGTSGGGEQF
TRBV30 | AWSIGGNTEAF
TRBV10-3 | AISDLTEQY
TRBV5-1 | ASSLGPGDSGNTIY
TRBV14 | ASSQELGREAF
TRBV14 | ASSPGTGSFYTEAF
TRBV15 | ATSRGSRAGNTIY
TRBV7-9 | ASSSLNSKGTGQY
TRBV27 | ASSLREGTALH
TRBV28 | ASSFAGGDRETQY
TRBV4-1 | ASSQAQGYGNTIY
TRBV7-8 | ASSLSSTGEMNTEAF
TRBV6-5 | ALTAGGYT
TRBV2 | ASSYIQGNSYEQY
TRBV9 | ASSASWGQGPYEQY
TRBV30 | AWREKLAGAYEQY